This paragraph covers one T cell receptor beta chain sequence. No antigen is known for it. Prepared TCR beta cDNA libraries contained unique molecular identifiers. TCRdb analysed the PCR reads with MiXCR anew, one entry per CDR3 protein. Among roughly 650,000 distinct CDR3 sequences listed, 55% to 60% were seen once. These data come from a study of post-analysis software for immune sequencing data. Whole-study results and caveats: Included in a set of 5 or 6 TRBV segments more frequent in patients than controls were TRBV5-6, TRBV5-1 and TRBV20-1.

Trimming removed 0 bases from V and 10 bases from J, with 15 bases in between. CDR3 length: 13 amino acids. Per the germline V gene, CDR1 is DFQATT and CDR2 is SNEGSKA (reference sequence). The V and J genes are TRBV20-1 and TRBJ1-2; D might be TRBD1 (5 bases). This TCR was recovered from a girl aged 2 to 10 with multiple sclerosis. The sample consisted of blood. In DNA, the CDR3 is TGCAGTGCTAGAGATTGGGGGGGAACGCTCTACACCTTC. Encoded protein: CSARDWGGTLYTF.